These 7 T cell receptor beta chains share one sample of origin, sequenced in a study of T cell responses to AZD1222 COVID-19 vaccine. TCRdb keeps only in-frame clones here, not all; method: immunoSEQ multiplex PCR. The table includes about 110,000 clones, roughly nine tenths detected once. Sequenced material: peripheral blood, taken on day 0 of AZD1222 vaccination. The receptors here all came from an adult in good health.

The chain joins TRBV4-2 to TRBJ1-6, with D uncertain. The germline gives CDR1 LGHNA, CDR2 YNFKEQ. V was cut by 0 bases and J by 11 bases, with 5 bases left in between. The CDR3 sequence is 12 residues long. Here the CDR3 reads CASSQEAAPLHF. CDR3 DNA sequence: TGTGCCAGCAGCCAAGAGGCGGCACCCCTCCACTTT.

V usage is TRBV7-3 and J usage is TRBJ2-3; the D gene is possibly TRBD2 (5 bases). CDR3 length: 15 residues. V was pared by 5 bases and J by 2 bases, with 14 bases between. Germline V CDR1 and CDR2: SGHTA, FQGTGA. The CDR3 DNA is TGTGCCAGCAGCAAACTAGGATACGACACAGATACGCAGTATTTT. Translation gives CASSKLGYDTDTQYF.

The chain couples TRBV4-1 to TRBJ2-5; TRBD2 aligns across 11 bases. The germline CDR1 and CDR2 sequences are MGHRA and YSYEKL. The CDR3 covers 15 residues. The V segment lost 4 bases and the J segment 3 bases; nucleotides outside the gene matches: 4. This chain's CDR3 is CASSPLAGGEETQYF. For the CDR3, the DNA is TGCGCCAGCAGCCCCCTAGCGGGGGGTGAAGAGACCCAGTACTTC.

The chain is built from TRBV5-4 and TRBJ2-7; 10 bases line up with TRBD2. This CDR3 has 14 residues. The V segment lost 2 bases and the J segment 6 bases; nucleotides outside the gene matches: 5. Looked up from germline, CDR1 is SGHNT and CDR2 is YYREEE (reference sequence). The CDR3 coding sequence is TGTGCCAGCAGCTTCACTAGCGGGAAGAGCGAGCAGTACTTC. Its protein is CASSFTSGKSEQYF.

The chain uses TRBV28 and TRBJ1-3; D is unclear. CDR1 and CDR2 from the germline V gene are MDHEN and SYDVKM. Trimming cost V 6 bases and J 3 bases, with 15 bases left between them. This CDR3 spans 15 amino acids. The CDR3 here is CASSRIRTGGNTIYF. CDR3 DNA: TGTGCCAGCAGCCGCATTAGGACTGGTGGAAACACCATATATTTT. The full variable domain, in which reference TRBV28 and TRBJ1-3 provide the parts outside the CDR3, is DVKVTQSSRYLVKRTGEKVFLECVQDMDHENMFWYRQDPGLGLRLIYFSYDVKMKEKGDIPEGYSVSREKKERFSLILESASTNQTSMYLCASSRIRTGGNTIYFGEGSWLTVV.

There are a few counts of this clone. This chain joins TRBV29-1 and TRBJ2-1; a possible D gene is TRBD1 (6 bases). Germline values: CDR1 SQVTM, CDR2 ANQGSEA. V gave up 7 bases and J gave up 7 bases, with 11 bases separating them. The CDR3 is made up of 11 amino acids. CDR3 coding DNA: TGCAGCGGGGGGCCTATAAATGAGCAGTTCTTC. It yields the protein CSGGPINEQFF.

The chain recombines TRBV20-1 with TRBJ1-1; D unresolved. Deletions cut 3 bases from V and 5 bases from J, with 4 bases between. The CDR3 length is 10 residues. Germline V gene lookup returns CDR1 DFQATT and CDR2 SNEGSKA (reference sequence). The CDR3 nucleotides read TGCAGTGCTAGTGAAACTGAAGCTTTCTTT. It translates to CSASETEAFF.